This TCR beta chain was found in a study of blood T cell repertoires in COVID-19. About the research overall: COVID-19 samples, acute and convalescent, were from the United States, Italy and Spain. In each case, the material was cDNA or gDNA derived from T cells, B-cell-depleted T cells, or PBMCs.

As originally analysed: Estimation of nucleated cell counts relied on the amplification of reference gene primers. Assay: immunoSEQ multiplex PCR; the TCRdb copy retains only in-frame clones and omits some. V and J calls and clone size are copied from that table; D and trimming were computed from the DNA. The sample lists roughly 80,000 clones; under 85% were seen once. This clonotype originated in a human donor in a cohort sampled during active COVID-19. Material: peripheral blood.

Written as DNA, the CDR3 is TGTGCCAGCGTATCGACTGTGAATGAAAAACTGTTTTTT. Its protein is CASVSTVNEKLFF. The genes are TRBV28 and TRBJ1-4; unclear D gene. The germline V gene has CDR1 MDHEN and CDR2 SYDVKM. Trimming shortened V by 8 bases and J by 5 bases, and 12 bases separated the two germline ends. The CDR3 covers 13 residues.